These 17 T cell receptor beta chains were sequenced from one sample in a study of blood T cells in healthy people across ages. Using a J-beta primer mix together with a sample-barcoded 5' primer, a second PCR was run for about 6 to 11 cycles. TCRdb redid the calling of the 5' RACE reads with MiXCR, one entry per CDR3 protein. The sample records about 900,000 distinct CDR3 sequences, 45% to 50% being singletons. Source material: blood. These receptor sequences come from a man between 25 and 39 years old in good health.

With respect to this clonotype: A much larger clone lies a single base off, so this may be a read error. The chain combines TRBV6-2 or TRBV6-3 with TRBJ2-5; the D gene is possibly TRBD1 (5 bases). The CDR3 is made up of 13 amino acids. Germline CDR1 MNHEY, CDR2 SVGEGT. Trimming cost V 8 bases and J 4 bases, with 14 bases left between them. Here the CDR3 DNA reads TGTGCCAGCGGAGAGACAGAGCGAGAGACCCAGTACTTC. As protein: CASGETERETQYF.

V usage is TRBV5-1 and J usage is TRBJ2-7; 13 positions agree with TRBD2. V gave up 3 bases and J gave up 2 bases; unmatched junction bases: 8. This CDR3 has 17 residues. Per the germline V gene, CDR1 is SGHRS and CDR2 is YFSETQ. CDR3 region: CASSYSLTSGGTYEQYF. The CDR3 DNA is TGCGCCAGCAGCTACTCTCTGACTAGCGGGGGGACCTACGAGCAGTACTTC.

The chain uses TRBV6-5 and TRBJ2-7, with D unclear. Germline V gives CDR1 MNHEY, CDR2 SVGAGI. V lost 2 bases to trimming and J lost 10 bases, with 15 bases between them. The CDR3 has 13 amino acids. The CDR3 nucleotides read TGTGCCAGCAGTTACAGGGATTTAGAGGCCCAGTACTTC. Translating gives CASSYRDLEAQYF.

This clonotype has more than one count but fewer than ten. Here the CDR3 reads CASSPSRGGAVQETQYF. The CDR3, as DNA: TGCGCCAGCAGTCCTTCCAGGGGGGGAGCGGTGCAAGAGACCCAGTACTTC. V and J are TRBV4-3 and TRBJ2-5; D possibly matches TRBD1 or TRBD2 (7 bases each). The CDR3 length is 17 residues. Germline CDR1 reads LGHNA; CDR2 reads YSLEER. V was shortened by 6 bases and J by 2 bases, with 22 bases between the two germline ends.

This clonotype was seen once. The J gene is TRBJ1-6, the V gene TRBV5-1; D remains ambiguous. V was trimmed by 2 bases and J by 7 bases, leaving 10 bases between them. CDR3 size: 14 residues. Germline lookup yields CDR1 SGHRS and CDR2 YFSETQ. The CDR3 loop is CASSFENQNSPLHF. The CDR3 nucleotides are TGCGCCAGCAGCTTTGAAAATCAGAATTCACCCCTCCACTTT.

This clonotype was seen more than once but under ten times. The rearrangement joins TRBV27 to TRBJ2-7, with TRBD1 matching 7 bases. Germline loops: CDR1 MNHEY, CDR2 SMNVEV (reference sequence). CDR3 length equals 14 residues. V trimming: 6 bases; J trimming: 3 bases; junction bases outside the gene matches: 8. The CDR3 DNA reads TGTGCCAGCAGCACGACAGGGTTCGGCTACGAGCAGTACTTC. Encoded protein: CASSTTGFGYEQYF.

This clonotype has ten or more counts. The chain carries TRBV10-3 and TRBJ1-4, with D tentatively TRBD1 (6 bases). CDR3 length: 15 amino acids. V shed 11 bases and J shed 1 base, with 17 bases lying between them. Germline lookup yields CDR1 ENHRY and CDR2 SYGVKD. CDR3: CASRGAQGTNEKLFF. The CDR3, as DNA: TGTGCCTCGCGGGGAGCACAGGGAACTAATGAAAAACTGTTTTTT.

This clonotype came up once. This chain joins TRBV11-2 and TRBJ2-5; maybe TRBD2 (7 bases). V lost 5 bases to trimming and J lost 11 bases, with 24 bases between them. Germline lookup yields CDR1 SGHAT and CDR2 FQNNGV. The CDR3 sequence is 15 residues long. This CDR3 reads CASSPVRGAYNEQYF. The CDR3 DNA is TGTGCCAGCAGCCCCGTTCGGGGGGCCTACAATGAGCAGTACTTC.

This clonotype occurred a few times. The CDR3 protein is CASRTGGAIQYF. The CDR3 bases are TGTGCCAGCAGGACGGGGGGGGCCATTCAGTACTTC. This chain connects TRBV6-1 to TRBJ2-4; 8 nucleotides match TRBD2. The germline gives CDR1 MNHNS, CDR2 SASEGT. J was trimmed by 9 bases and V by 6 bases; bases with no gene match: 4. CDR3 length: 12 amino acids.

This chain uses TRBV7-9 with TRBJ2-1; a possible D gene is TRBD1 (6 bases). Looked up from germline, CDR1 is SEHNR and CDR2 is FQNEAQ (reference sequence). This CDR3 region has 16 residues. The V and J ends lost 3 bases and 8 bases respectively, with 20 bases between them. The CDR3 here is CASSFYSGHLGDEQFF. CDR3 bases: TGTGCCAGCAGCTTCTACTCGGGACATCTTGGCGATGAGCAGTTCTTC.

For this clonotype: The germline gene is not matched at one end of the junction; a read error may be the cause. CDR3 protein: CASSVATSGGPTDTQYF. DNA of the CDR3: TGTGCCAGTAGCGTAGCGACTAGCGGGGGCCCCACAGATACGCAGTATTTT. The chain is built from TRBV9 and TRBJ2-3, with 12 bases aligning to TRBD2. CDR3 length: 17 amino acids. Germline-derived CDR1 and CDR2 are SGDLS and YYNGEE.

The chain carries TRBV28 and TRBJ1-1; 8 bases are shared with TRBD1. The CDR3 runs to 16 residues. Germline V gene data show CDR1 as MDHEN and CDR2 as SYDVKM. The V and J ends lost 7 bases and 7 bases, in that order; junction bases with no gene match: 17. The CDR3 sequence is CASTLPAGGQPFEAFF. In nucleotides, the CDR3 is TGTGCCAGCACTCTCCCCGCAGGGGGCCAGCCATTTGAAGCTTTCTTT.

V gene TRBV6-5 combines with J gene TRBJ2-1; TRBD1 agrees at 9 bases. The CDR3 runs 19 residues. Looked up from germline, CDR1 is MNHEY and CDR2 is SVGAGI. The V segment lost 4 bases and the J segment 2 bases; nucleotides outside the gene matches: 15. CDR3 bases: TGTGCCAGCAGTTCCGTCCCGGGACAGGGTAGTTCAACCTACAATGAGCAGTTCTTC. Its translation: CASSSVPGQGSSTYNEQFF.

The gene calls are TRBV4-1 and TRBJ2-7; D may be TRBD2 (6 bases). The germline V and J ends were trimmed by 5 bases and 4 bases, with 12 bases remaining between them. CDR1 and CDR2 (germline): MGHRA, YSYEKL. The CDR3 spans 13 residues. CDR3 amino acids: CASSSDSGYEQYF. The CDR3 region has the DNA TGCGCCAGCAGCTCTGATAGCGGTTACGAGCAGTACTTC.

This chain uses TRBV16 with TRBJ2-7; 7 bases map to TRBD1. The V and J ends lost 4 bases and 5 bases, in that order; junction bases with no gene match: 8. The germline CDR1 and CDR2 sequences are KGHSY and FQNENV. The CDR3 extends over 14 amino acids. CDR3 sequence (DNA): TGTGCCAGCAGCCCGACAGGGAAAGACGACGAGCAGTACTTC. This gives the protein CASSPTGKDDEQYF.

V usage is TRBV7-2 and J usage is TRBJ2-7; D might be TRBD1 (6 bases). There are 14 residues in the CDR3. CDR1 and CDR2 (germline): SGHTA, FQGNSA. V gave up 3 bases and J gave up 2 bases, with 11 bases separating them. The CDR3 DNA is TGTGCCAGCAGCTTCGGGGACATTCCCTACGAGCAGTACTTC. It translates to CASSFGDIPYEQYF.

CDR3 loop: CATSRDAVYSNQPQHF. The CDR3 region has the DNA TGTGCCACCAGCAGAGATGCCGTATATAGCAATCAGCCCCAGCATTTT. V usage is TRBV15 and J usage is TRBJ1-5; D unclear. V lost 0 bases and J 0 bases, leaving 9 bases between the germline ends. Per the germline V gene, CDR1 is LNHNV and CDR2 is YYDKDF (reference sequence). The CDR3 sequence is 16 residues long.